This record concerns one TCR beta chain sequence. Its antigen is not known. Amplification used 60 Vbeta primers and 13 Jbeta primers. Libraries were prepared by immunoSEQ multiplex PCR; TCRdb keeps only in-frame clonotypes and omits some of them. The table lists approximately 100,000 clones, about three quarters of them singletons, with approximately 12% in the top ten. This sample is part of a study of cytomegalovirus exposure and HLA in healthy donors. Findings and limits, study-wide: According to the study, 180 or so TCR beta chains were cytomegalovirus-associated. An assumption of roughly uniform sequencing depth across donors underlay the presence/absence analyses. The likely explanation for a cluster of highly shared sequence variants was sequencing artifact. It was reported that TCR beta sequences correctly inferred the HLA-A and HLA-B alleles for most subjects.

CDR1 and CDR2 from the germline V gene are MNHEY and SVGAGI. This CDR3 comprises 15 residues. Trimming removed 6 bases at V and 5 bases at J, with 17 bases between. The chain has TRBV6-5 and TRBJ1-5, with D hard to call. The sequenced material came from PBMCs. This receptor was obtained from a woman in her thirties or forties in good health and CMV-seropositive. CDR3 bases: TGTGCCAGCAGATCCGGACTGACGAGGGATCAGCCCCAGCATTTT. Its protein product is CASRSGLTRDQPQHF.